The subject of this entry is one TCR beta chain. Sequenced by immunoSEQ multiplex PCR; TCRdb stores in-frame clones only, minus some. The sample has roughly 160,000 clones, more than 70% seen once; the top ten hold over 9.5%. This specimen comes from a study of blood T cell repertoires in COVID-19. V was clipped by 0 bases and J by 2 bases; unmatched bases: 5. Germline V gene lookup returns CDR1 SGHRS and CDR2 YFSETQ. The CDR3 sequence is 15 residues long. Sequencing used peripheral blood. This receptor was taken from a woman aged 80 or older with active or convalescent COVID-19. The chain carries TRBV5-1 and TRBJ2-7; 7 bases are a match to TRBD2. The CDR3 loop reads CASSLAGRTPYEQYF. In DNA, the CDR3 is TGCGCCAGCAGCTTGGCCGGGAGGACGCCCTACGAGCAGTACTTC.